Only one count was recorded for the clone carrying this T cell receptor beta chain. The protocol was immunoSEQ multiplex PCR, while the TCRdb copy is restricted to in-frame clones and leaves out a portion. The sample consists of more than 300,000 clones, 90% to 95% of them appearing once. The CDR3 runs to 13 residues. From germline, CDR1 is SNHLY and CDR2 FYNNEI. V lost 9 bases, J lost 7 bases, and 16 bases lay in between. These data come from a study of blood T cell repertoires in COVID-19. This clonotype was sampled from a woman aged 25 to 39 who had been exposed to COVID-19. The sample consisted of PBMCs or T cells enriched from blood (not recorded which). This chain connects TRBV2 to TRBJ1-5; tentative D call: TRBD1 (5 bases). The DNA for the CDR3 is TGTGCCAGTAGGGGCGAATTAGGACAGCCCCAGCATTTT. Translating gives CASRGELGQPQHF.